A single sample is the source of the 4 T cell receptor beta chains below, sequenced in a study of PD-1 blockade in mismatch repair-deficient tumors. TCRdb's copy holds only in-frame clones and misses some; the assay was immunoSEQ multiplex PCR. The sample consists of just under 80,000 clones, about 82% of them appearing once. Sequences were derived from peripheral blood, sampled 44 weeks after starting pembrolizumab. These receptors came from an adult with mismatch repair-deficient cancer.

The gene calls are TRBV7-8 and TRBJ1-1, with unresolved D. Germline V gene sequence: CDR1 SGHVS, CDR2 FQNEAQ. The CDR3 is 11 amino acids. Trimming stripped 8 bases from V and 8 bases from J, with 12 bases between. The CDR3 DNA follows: TGTGCCAGCCAAACGGGCAGGGAAGCTTTCTTT. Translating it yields CASQTGREAFF.

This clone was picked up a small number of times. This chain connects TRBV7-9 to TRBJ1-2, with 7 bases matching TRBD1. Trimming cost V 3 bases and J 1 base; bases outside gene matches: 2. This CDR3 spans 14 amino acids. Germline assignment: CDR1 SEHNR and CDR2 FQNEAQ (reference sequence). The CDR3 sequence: CASSLTGNNYGYTF. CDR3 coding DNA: TGTGCCAGCAGCTTGACAGGGAATAACTATGGCTACACCTTC.

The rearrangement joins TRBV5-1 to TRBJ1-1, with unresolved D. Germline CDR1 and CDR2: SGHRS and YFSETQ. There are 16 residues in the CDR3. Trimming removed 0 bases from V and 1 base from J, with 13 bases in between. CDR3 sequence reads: CASSLEQVVSNTEAFF. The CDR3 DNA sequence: TGCGCCAGCAGCTTGGAGCAAGTCGTGTCGAACACTGAAGCTTTCTTT.

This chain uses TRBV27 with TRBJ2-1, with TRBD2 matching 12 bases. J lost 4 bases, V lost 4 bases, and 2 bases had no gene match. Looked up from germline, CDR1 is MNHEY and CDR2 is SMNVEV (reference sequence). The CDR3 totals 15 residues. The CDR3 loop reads CASSYGLAGYNEQFF. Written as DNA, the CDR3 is TGTGCCAGCAGTTACGGACTAGCGGGATACAATGAGCAGTTCTTC.